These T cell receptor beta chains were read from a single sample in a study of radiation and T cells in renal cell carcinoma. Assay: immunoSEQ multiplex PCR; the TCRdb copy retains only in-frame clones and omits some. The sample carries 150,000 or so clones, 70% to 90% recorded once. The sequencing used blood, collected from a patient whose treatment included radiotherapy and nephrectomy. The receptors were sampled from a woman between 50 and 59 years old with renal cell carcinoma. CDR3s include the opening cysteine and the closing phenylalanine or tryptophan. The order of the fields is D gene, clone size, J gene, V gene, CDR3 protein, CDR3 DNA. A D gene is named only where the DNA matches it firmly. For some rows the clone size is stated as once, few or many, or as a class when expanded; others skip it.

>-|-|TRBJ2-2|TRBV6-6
CASSLGSRAGELFF
TGTGCCAGCAGTTTAGGGTCGCGCGCCGGGGAGCTGTTTTTT
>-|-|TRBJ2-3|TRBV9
CASSPSVTDTQYF
TGTGCCAGCAGCCCTTCAGTGACAGATACGCAGTATTTT
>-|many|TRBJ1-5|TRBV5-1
CASSPDGGNQPQHF
TGCGCCAGCAGTCCGGACGGGGGCAATCAGCCCCAGCATTTT
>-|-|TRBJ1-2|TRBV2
CASRIGSGYTF
TGTGCCAGCAGGATTGGGAGCGGCTACACCTTC
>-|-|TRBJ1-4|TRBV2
CASSSPPGTVNEKLFF
TGTGCCAGCAGTTCTCCACCCGGGACGGTTAATGAAAAACTGTTTTTT
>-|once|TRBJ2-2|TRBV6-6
CASTQNTGELFF
TGTGCCAGCACCCAGAACACCGGGGAGCTGTTTTTT
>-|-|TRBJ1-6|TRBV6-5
CASRRDAGDSPLHF
TGTGCCAGCAGGAGGGACGCAGGGGATTCACCCCTCCACTTT
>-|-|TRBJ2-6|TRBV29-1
CSANLVGANVLTF
TGCAGCGCCAACCTCGTGGGGGCCAACGTCCTGACTTTC
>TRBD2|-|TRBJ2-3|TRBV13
CASSYSTSGIEDTQYF
TGTGCCAGCAGCTACTCGACTAGCGGGATAGAAGATACGCAGTATTTT
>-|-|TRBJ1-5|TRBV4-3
CASSQVASNQPQHF
TGCGCCAGCAGCCAAGTGGCAAGCAATCAGCCCCAGCATTTT
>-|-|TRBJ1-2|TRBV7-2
CASTPTAIIYGYTF
TGTGCCAGCACCCCCACGGCGATAATCTATGGCTACACCTTC
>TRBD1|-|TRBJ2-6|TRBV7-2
CASSLGGTAGANVLTF
TGTGCCAGCAGCTTAGGAGGGACAGCTGGGGCCAACGTCCTGACTTTC
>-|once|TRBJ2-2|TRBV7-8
CASSLGQSGGELFF
TGTGCCAGCAGCTTAGGTCAGAGTGGCGGGGAGCTGTTTTTT
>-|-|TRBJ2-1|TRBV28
CASSLSRRSYNEQFF
TGTGCCAGCAGTTTGAGCCGACGCTCCTACAATGAGCAGTTCTTC
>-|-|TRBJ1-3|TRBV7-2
CASTPLHSGNTIYF
TGTGCCAGCACCCCCCTCCACTCTGGAAACACCATATATTTT
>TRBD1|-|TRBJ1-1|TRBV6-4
CASSGQGLVWDTEAFF
TGTGCCAGCAGTGGACAGGGGTTGGTTTGGGACACTGAAGCTTTCTTT
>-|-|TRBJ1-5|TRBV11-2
CASTLGVGSNQPQHF
TGTGCCAGCACCCTAGGCGTGGGGAGCAATCAGCCCCAGCATTTT
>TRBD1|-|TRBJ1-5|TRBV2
CASSLQGGSNQPQHF
TGTGCCAGCAGTCTACAGGGGGGAAGCAATCAGCCCCAGCATTTT
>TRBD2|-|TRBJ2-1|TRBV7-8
CASSLVAGVYNEQFF
TGTGCCAGCAGCTTAGTTGCGGGAGTCTACAATGAGCAGTTCTTC
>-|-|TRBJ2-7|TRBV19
CASGYNTYEQYF
TGTGCCAGTGGGTACAACACCTACGAGCAGTACTTC
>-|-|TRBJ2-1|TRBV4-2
CASSLTGLDNEQFF
TGTGCCAGCAGCCTCACGGGATTGGACAATGAGCAGTTCTTC
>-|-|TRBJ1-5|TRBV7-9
CASSPRRDITPYSNQPQHF
TGTGCCAGCAGCCCCCGCCGGGACATCACCCCATATAGCAATCAGCCCCAGCATTTT
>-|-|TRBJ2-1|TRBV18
CASSPRGTGWDEQFF
TGTGCCAGCTCACCACGTGGCACGGGGTGGGATGAGCAGTTCTTC
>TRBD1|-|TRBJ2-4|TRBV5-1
CASSLAGTALAKNIQYF
TGCGCCAGCAGCTTGGCGGGGACAGCCTTAGCCAAAAACATTCAGTACTTC
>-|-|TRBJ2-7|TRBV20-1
CSAQSLVQYF
TGCAGTGCTCAGAGTCTGGTGCAGTACTTC
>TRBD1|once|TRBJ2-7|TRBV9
CASSGRQGARLGEQYF
TGTGCCAGCAGCGGCCGACAGGGGGCGCGTCTGGGAGAGCAGTACTTC
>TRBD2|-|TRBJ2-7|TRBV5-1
CASSLVLAGTYEQYF
TGCGCCAGCAGCTTGGTGCTAGCGGGGACCTACGAGCAGTACTTC
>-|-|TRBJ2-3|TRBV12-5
CASGLAPFAAQYF
TGTGCTAGTGGTTTGGCCCCCTTCGCTGCCCAGTATTTT
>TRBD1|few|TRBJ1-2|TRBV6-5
CASSGDRSGYTF
TGTGCCAGCAGTGGGGACAGGTCTGGCTACACCTTC
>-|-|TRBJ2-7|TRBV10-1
CASSDTKGSYEQYF
TGCGCCAGCAGTGATACGAAGGGTTCCTACGAGCAGTACTTC
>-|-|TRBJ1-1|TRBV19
CASSPRWDGSNTEAFF
TGTGCCAGTAGCCCCAGGTGGGACGGATCGAACACTGAAGCTTTCTTT
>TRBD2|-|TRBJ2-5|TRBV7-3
CASSLGGLAGETQYF
TGTGCCAGCAGCTTAGGGGGACTAGCGGGAGAGACCCAGTACTTC
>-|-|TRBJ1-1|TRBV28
CASSLSPPEARAFF
TGTGCCAGCAGTTTATCTCCCCCGGAGGCGAGAGCTTTCTTT
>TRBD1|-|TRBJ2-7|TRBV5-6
CASSVLGDSSSYEQYF
TGTGCCAGCAGCGTACTAGGGGACAGTAGCTCCTACGAGCAGTACTTC
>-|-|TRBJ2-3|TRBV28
CASSSPNTQYF
TGTGCCAGCAGTTCCCCGAATACGCAGTATTTT
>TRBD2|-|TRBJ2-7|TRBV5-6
CASSPSGGLYEQYF
TGTGCCAGCAGCCCTTCGGGGGGGTTATACGAGCAGTACTTC
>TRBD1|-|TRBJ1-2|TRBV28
CASSPAGQGNYGYTF
TGTGCCAGCAGTCCCGCGGGACAGGGGAACTATGGCTACACCTTC